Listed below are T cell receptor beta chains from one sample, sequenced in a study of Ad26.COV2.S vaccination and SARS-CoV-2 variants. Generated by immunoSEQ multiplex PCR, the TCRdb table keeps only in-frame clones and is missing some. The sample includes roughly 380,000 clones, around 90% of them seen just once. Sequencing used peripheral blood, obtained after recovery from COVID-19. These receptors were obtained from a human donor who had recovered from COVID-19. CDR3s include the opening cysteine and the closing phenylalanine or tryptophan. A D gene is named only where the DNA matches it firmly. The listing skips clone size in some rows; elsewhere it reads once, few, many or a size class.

TGCAGCGTTGGAGCAGGCATGAACACTGAAGCTTTCTTT | CSVGAGMNTEAFF | TRBJ1-1 | . | TRBV29-1 | .
TGCGCCAGCAGCCAGCGGGAATCCTACGAGCAGTACTTC | CASSQRESYEQYF | TRBJ2-7 | . | TRBV4-1 | .
TGTGCCAGTAGTTCCCGCCCTCAAGGGGGGGATACGCAGTATTTT | CASSSRPQGGDTQYF | TRBJ2-3 | . | TRBV19 | .
TGTGCCAGCAGCTTTCGACAGGAAGGGGGTAACACTGAAGCTTTCTTT | CASSFRQEGGNTEAFF | TRBJ1-1 | . | TRBV21-1 | .
TGCGCCAGCAGCTTGACACGCTCTGGAAACACCATATATTTT | CASSLTRSGNTIYF | TRBJ1-3 | . | TRBV5-1 | .
TGTGCCAGAAGCAACGACCACGGTGAAAAACTGTTTTTT | CARSNDHGEKLFF | TRBJ1-4 | . | TRBV5-3 | .
TGTGCCAGCAGTGAATATATAGGGACAAGTAATGAAAAACTGTTTTTT | CASSEYIGTSNEKLFF | TRBJ1-4 | . | TRBV2 | .
TGTGCCATCAGTGCCCGACAGGGGCGATACTCGGCGAACACCGGGGAGCTGTTTTTT | CAISARQGRYSANTGELFF | TRBJ2-2 | TRBD1 | TRBV10-3 | .
TGTGCCAGCAGCCCCCTGGGACAGAAACAAGAGACCCAGTACTTC | CASSPLGQKQETQYF | TRBJ2-5 | TRBD1 | TRBV7-9 | once
TGTGCCAGCAGCTTGGATCCAGTGAACACTGAAGCTTTCTTT | CASSLDPVNTEAFF | TRBJ1-1 | . | TRBV5-4 | .
TGCGCCAGCAGCTTGAAGGGGGCGGGCAATGGCTACACCTTC | CASSLKGAGNGYTF | TRBJ1-2 | TRBD1 | TRBV5-1 | .
TGCAGTGCCCGCACAGATACGCAGTATTTT | CSARTDTQYF | TRBJ2-3 | . | TRBV20-1 | .
TGTGCCAGTACCGACAGGGGTTTGAACACTGAAGCTTTCTTT | CASTDRGLNTEAFF | TRBJ1-1 | TRBD1 | TRBV19 | .
TGTGCCAGTAGTATGACGGGGTCAGCAGTTGGGAACACTGAAGCTTTCTTT | CASSMTGSAVGNTEAFF | TRBJ1-1 | . | TRBV19 | .
TGCGCCAGCAGCCAAGGTGAGGCCGGGCGCACTGAAGCTTTCTTT | CASSQGEAGRTEAFF | TRBJ1-1 | . | TRBV4-1 | few
TGTGCCAGCAGAGAGCGGGAGACGAACACTGAAGCTTTCTTT | CASRERETNTEAFF | TRBJ1-1 | . | TRBV6-5 | .
TGTGCCAGCAGCGCCCGGGACTCAAAGGTCCACGAGCAGTACTTC | CASSARDSKVHEQYF | TRBJ2-7 | . | TRBV9 | .
TGCGCCAGCCGCGTCTCCGGGGTAGGTTCCTACGAGCAGTACTTC | CASRVSGVGSYEQYF | TRBJ2-7 | . | TRBV5-1 | once
TGCGCCAGCAGCTCGCGGACGGACTCCTACGAGCAGTACTTC | CASSSRTDSYEQYF | TRBJ2-7 | . | TRBV5-1 | .
TGTGCCAGCAGCTTAGAGGGCAGGGAAAGGGACGAGCAGTACTTC | CASSLEGRERDEQYF | TRBJ2-7 | . | TRBV11-3 | .
TGTGCCAGCAGCTTAGGAAGTGTTGCGGGGTATCAGCCCCAGCATTTT | CASSLGSVAGYQPQHF | TRBJ1-5 | . | TRBV7-6 | .
TGTGCCAGCAGCTTGGTAGTAGACTACAATGAGCAGTTCTTC | CASSLVVDYNEQFF | TRBJ2-1 | . | TRBV5-6 | .